This TCR beta chain was documented in a study of patients and donors after allogeneic stem cell transplantation. Via MiXCR, TCRdb re-called the RT-PCR reads, giving one row per CDR3 protein. The data show more than 850,000 distinct CDR3 sequences, with 18% seen just once and 5.5% to 6.5% held by the top ten. In its sample, this clonotype was seen a few times. The CDR3 runs 11 residues. CDR1 and CDR2 from the germline V gene are DFQATT and SNEGSKA (reference sequence). V was shortened by 3 bases and J by 12 bases, with 14 bases between the two germline ends. Sequencing was carried out using blood, either unsorted or a sorted T cell fraction (not recorded which). The rearrangement links TRBV20-1 to TRBJ1-1; D possibly corresponds to TRBD1 (5 bases). This clonotype was sampled from a human donor who was either an allogeneic HSCT recipient or a stem cell or donor lymphocyte infusion donor (not recorded which). It is not recorded whose cells these are; they may come from a transplant donor. The CDR3 DNA follows: TGCAGTGCTAGGCGACAGCCCCAGTCTTTCTTT. Protein product: CSARRQPQSFF.